This TCR beta chain was observed in a study of OX40 agonist ivuxolimab in advanced cancers. Libraries were prepared by immunoSEQ multiplex PCR; TCRdb keeps only in-frame clonotypes and omits some of them. The sample holds 75,000 to 90,000 clones, 70% to 85% seen once. Researchers took blood at baseline, on cycle 4 day 1, and on cycle 7 day 1. Study findings and constraints: On average, a greater number of expanded clones characterised CD8+ T cells relative to CD4+.

This clone is a singleton in its sample. Its target is unknown. This sample comprised CD4+ or CD8+ T cells sorted from blood, obtained in a trial of the OX40 agonist ivuxolimab. The sequence came from an adult with an advanced solid tumor such as melanoma, head and neck, liver or kidney cancer.

CDR3 in amino acids: CAVGRQIGYEQYF. CDR3 bases: TGTGCCGTGGGACGGCAGATAGGGTACGAGCAGTACTTC. The rearrangement joins TRBV6-6 to TRBJ2-7; D could derive from TRBD1 or TRBD2 (5 bases each). The CDR3 has 13 amino acids. The germline CDR1 and CDR2 sequences are MNHNY and SVGAGI (reference sequence). V gave up 11 bases and J gave up 4 bases, with 18 bases separating them.